This entry lists 16 T cell receptor beta chains sequenced from one sample in a study of post-analysis software for immune sequencing data. Findings and limits, study-wide: Patients had higher frequencies than controls of a few TRBV segments, including TRBV5-6, TRBV5-1 and TRBV20-1.

These receptors have no identified antigens. Every TCR beta cDNA library bore unique molecular identifiers. TCRdb itself ran the PCR reads through MiXCR, one entry per CDR3 protein. The sample has approximately 770,000 distinct CDR3 sequences; 40% to 55% are singletons. The specimen sequenced was blood. The receptor source for this set is a girl between 10 and 17 years old with multiple sclerosis.

The V gene is TRBV5-1, the J gene TRBJ2-7, with D maybe TRBD2 (6 bases). Deletions cut 4 bases from V and 6 bases from J, with 11 bases between. CDR1 and CDR2 (germline): SGHRS, YFSETQ. This CDR3 region has 12 residues. DNA of the CDR3: TGCGCCAGCAGCCACGACGGGGGCGAGCAGTACTTC. This gives the protein CASSHDGGEQYF.

This clonotype was seen a few times. CDR3 DNA sequence: TGCAGTGCTAGAGATCGGCAAGGGGGTTTCTACGAGCAGTACTTC. This gives the protein CSARDRQGGFYEQYF. The chain carries TRBV20-1 and TRBJ2-7, with D perhaps matching TRBD1 (6 bases). The CDR3 has 15 amino acids. V lost 0 bases, J lost 3 bases, and 15 bases lay in between. Germline lookup yields CDR1 DFQATT and CDR2 SNEGSKA (reference sequence).

The rearrangement joins TRBV4-3 to TRBJ2-5, with 9 nucleotides matching TRBD2. The CDR3 length is 15 residues. V dropped 1 base and J dropped 3; count of bases not matched to a gene: 3. Germline V gives CDR1 LGHNA, CDR2 YSLEER. The CDR3 region has the DNA TGCGCCAGCAGCCAAGGTATAGCGGGAGAAGAGACCCAGTACTTC. This encodes CASSQGIAGEETQYF.

This clonotype came up a few times. This rearrangement joins TRBV6-1 to TRBJ1-1, with unresolved D. In germline, CDR1 is MNHNS, CDR2 SASEGT. V dropped 8 bases and J dropped 3 bases, with 16 bases sitting between them. CDR3 length: 14 residues. CDR3 sequence reads: CASALRVFDTEAFF. For the CDR3, the DNA is TGTGCCAGCGCTTTAAGGGTCTTCGACACTGAAGCTTTCTTT.

The chain employs TRBV7-9 and TRBJ2-1, with D perhaps TRBD2 (5 bases). Per the germline V gene, CDR1 is SEHNR and CDR2 is FQNEAQ (reference sequence). V was shortened by 5 bases and J by 0 bases, with 14 bases between the two germline ends. The CDR3 has 16 amino acids. CDR3 amino acids: CASSPYHGSSYNEQFF. The CDR3 region has the DNA TGTGCCAGCAGCCCCTACCATGGGAGCTCCTACAATGAGCAGTTCTTC.

This clonotype was counted between two and nine times. One end of the junction does not line up with germline, which may come from a read error. This chain links TRBV20-1 with TRBJ2-2, with D perhaps matching TRBD1 or TRBD2 (7 bases each). Looked up from germline, CDR1 is DFQATT and CDR2 is SNEGSKA (reference sequence). The CDR3 has 15 amino acids. CDR3 DNA: TGCAGTGTTAGAGGGAGGGGGCGCGACACCGGGGAGCTGTTTTTT. This encodes CSVRGRGRDTGELFF.

This clonotype was recorded a few times. This chain joins TRBV12-3 or TRBV12-4 and TRBJ1-2; the D gene is possibly TRBD1 (5 bases). Deletions cut 3 bases from V and 6 bases from J, with 11 bases between. CDR3 length: 13 residues. CDR3 in amino acids: CASSFGGLDGYTF. The CDR3 DNA sequence: TGTGCCAGCAGTTTTGGGGGTCTCGATGGCTACACCTTC.

To note about this clonotype: The missing conserved phenylalanine or tryptophan at the end of this CDR3 makes a read error likely. V usage is TRBV29-1 and J usage is TRBJ1-2; 9 positions match TRBD1. The CDR3 runs to 16 residues. Germline lookup yields CDR1 SQVTM and CDR2 ANQGSEA. Trimming cost V 2 bases and J 3 bases; bases outside gene matches: 10. The DNA of the CDR3 is TGCAGCGTTGAATTTTTAGGGGGACAGGGCGACTATGGCTACACCTCC. Its protein is CSVEFLGGQGDYGYTS.

V gene TRBV19 combines with J gene TRBJ1-2; D gene uncertain. Trimming shortened V by 7 bases and J by 4 bases, and 13 bases separated the two germline ends. The CDR3 is made up of 13 amino acids. The V gene's germline CDR1 is LNHDA and CDR2 SQIVND (reference sequence). CDR3 region: CASTTLAVYGYTF. For the CDR3, the DNA is TGTGCCAGTACCACCCTGGCGGTCTATGGCTACACCTTC.

This clonotype was seen only a few times. The chain carries TRBV28 and TRBJ2-7; D is uncertain. The V end was cut by 6 bases, the J end by 2 bases, with 11 bases between. This CDR3 is built from 13 residues. The germline V gene encodes CDR1 MDHEN and CDR2 SYDVKM. The CDR3 DNA reads as TGTGCCAGCAGCCCGAACGTCCCCTACGAGCAGTACTTC. Protein sequence: CASSPNVPYEQYF.

The V call is TRBV20-1, the J call TRBJ1-2; D is undetermined. Trimming cost V 0 bases and J 7 bases, with 12 bases left between them. CDR1 and CDR2 (germline): DFQATT, SNEGSKA (reference sequence). The CDR3 is made up of 13 amino acids. In DNA form, the CDR3 reads TGCAGTGCTAGAGACGATCGGTCTCTTGGCTACACCTTC. Its protein is CSARDDRSLGYTF.

This clonotype is a singleton in its sample. This chain links TRBV28 with TRBJ1-2; TRBD1 aligns across 8 bases. The trim removed 4 bases at V and 7 bases at J, leaving 5 bases unmatched. Germline loops: CDR1 MDHEN, CDR2 SYDVKM. This CDR3 is built from 13 residues. CDR3 region: CASSSTGDGGYTF. The CDR3 region has the DNA TGTGCCAGCAGTTCGACAGGGGACGGTGGCTACACCTTC.

This clonotype was seen many times. The rearrangement uses TRBV4-3 and TRBJ1-2; D is unresolved. Deletions cut 4 bases from V and 1 base from J, with 7 bases between. Looked up from germline, CDR1 is LGHNA and CDR2 is YSLEER. The CDR3 length is 13 residues. This CDR3 is CASSPYVNYGYTF. In DNA form, the CDR3 reads TGCGCCAGCAGCCCATATGTTAACTATGGCTACACCTTC.

This clonotype was recorded a few times. The chain has TRBV5-4 and TRBJ2-5, with D perhaps matching TRBD2 (7 bases). Deletions cut 1 base from V and 5 bases from J, with 18 bases between. The CDR3 has 16 residues. Looked up from germline, CDR1 is SGHNT and CDR2 is YYREEE (reference sequence). Here the CDR3 reads CASSLPGGRGLETQYF. The CDR3 coding sequence is TGTGCCAGCAGCTTGCCTGGCGGGCGGGGGCTGGAGACCCAGTACTTC.

CDR3 sequence reads: CASSETGDYYNEQFF. The DNA of the CDR3 is TGTGCCAGCAGTGAGACAGGGGACTACTACAATGAGCAGTTCTTC. This chain uses TRBV28 with TRBJ2-1; a weak D match, TRBD1 (8 bases). V gave up 5 bases and J gave up 3 bases, with 14 bases separating them. Germline V gene sequence: CDR1 MDHEN, CDR2 SYDVKM. This CDR3 region has 15 residues.

The CDR3 nucleotides are TGTGCCAGCAGCGTAAGCCGAGACAGGGGGCGAAATGGCTACACCTTC. Encoded protein: CASSVSRDRGRNGYTF. The rearrangement uses TRBV7-2 and TRBJ1-2; TRBD1 agrees at 10 bases. This CDR3 is 16 amino acids long. V gave up 5 bases and J gave up 6 bases; unmatched junction bases: 12. The germline CDR1 and CDR2 sequences are SGHTA and FQGNSA. The full variable domain, completed using reference TRBV7-2 and TRBJ1-2, is GAGVSQSPSNKVTEKGKDVELRCDPISGHTALYWYRQSLGQGLEFLIYFQGNSAPDKSGLPSDRFSAERTGGSVSTLTIQRTQQEDSAVYLCASSVSRDRGRNGYTFGSGTRLTVV.